The next 15 T cell receptor beta chains were all read from a single sample in a study of CD8 T cells in Susac syndrome. Reverse transcription of 0.5 to 1 ug RNA was performed with random hexamers. Via MiXCR, TCRdb re-called the immunoSEQ multiplex PCR reads, giving one row per CDR3 protein. This table holds roughly 200,000 distinct CDR3 sequences, around 94% found once. The sample taken for sequencing was CD4+ T cells from PBMCs. The receptors come from a human donor with Susac syndrome.

The V and J genes are TRBV30 and TRBJ1-1; the match to TRBD1 covers 7 bases. The CDR3 spans 11 residues. Per the germline V gene, CDR1 is GTSNPN and CDR2 is SVGIG (reference sequence). Trimming removed 4 bases from V and 7 bases from J; junction bases left unmatched: 3. The CDR3 bases are TGTGCCTGGACCGACAGGGATGAAGCTTTCTTT. Amino acids: CAWTDRDEAFF.

The chain employs TRBV5-1 and TRBJ2-3; D is perhaps TRBD1 or TRBD2 (5 bases each). In germline, CDR1 is SGHRS, CDR2 YFSETQ. Trimming stripped 0 bases from V and 3 bases from J, with 11 bases between. This CDR3 is built from 15 residues. The CDR3: CASSLGQRRTDTQYF. CDR3 in DNA: TGCGCCAGCAGCTTGGGACAGCGGAGAACAGATACGCAGTATTTT. Full variable domain (missing parts from reference TRBV5-1 and TRBJ2-3): KAGVTQTPRYLIKTRGQQVTLSCSPISGHRSVSWYQQTPGQGLQFLFEYFSETQRNKGNFPGRFSGRQFSNSRSEMNVSTLELGDSALYLCASSLGQRRTDTQYFGPGTRLTVL.

For this clonotype: One end of the junction does not line up with germline, which may come from a read error. The chain employs TRBV5-1 and TRBJ1-2, with D perhaps TRBD1 (6 bases). Germline V gene sequence: CDR1 SGHRS, CDR2 YFSETQ. The CDR3 is made up of 13 amino acids. CDR3 in amino acids: CASSLAGDYGYTF. The CDR3 DNA follows: TGTGCCAGCAGCTTAGCAGGGGACTATGGCTACACCTTC.

This rearrangement joins TRBV11-2 to TRBJ2-6; D possibly matches TRBD1 or TRBD2 (6 bases each). V was shortened by 5 bases and J by 3 bases, with 11 bases between the two germline ends. CDR1 and CDR2 from the germline V gene are SGHAT and FQNNGV. The CDR3 has 15 amino acids. The CDR3 DNA reads TGTGCCAGCAGCCTAGGGGGGTATGGGGCCAACGTCCTGACTTTC. The encoded protein is CASSLGGYGANVLTF.

The chain employs TRBV5-1 and TRBJ2-2; D might be TRBD1 (5 bases). V was clipped by 0 bases and J by 0 bases, with 9 bases between them. The CDR3 runs 16 residues. The germline V gene encodes CDR1 SGHRS and CDR2 YFSETQ. The CDR3 sequence: CASSLGGVANTGELFF. DNA for the CDR3: TGCGCCAGCAGCTTGGGGGGCGTAGCGAACACCGGGGAGCTGTTTTTT.

The chain carries TRBV10-3 and TRBJ1-2, with D unclear. Trimming pared 8 bases from V and 6 bases from J, leaving 7 bases between. This CDR3 has 10 amino acids. Germline V lookup: CDR1 ENHRY, CDR2 SYGVKD. CDR3 sequence: CAIGTDGYTF. CDR3 DNA sequence: TGTGCCATCGGAACGGATGGCTACACCTTC.

This chain joins TRBV19 and TRBJ1-2; 8 nucleotides agree with TRBD1. Germline-derived CDR1 and CDR2 are LNHDA and SQIVND (reference sequence). This CDR3 comprises 12 residues. V was pared by 5 bases and J by 13 bases, with 9 bases of the junction left unmatched. Written as DNA, the CDR3 is TGTGCCAGTAGTGGGGGACAGGCTTGGCTCACCTTC. This translates into CASSGGQAWLTF.

This clonotype was counted between two and nine times. J is TRBJ1-1 and V is TRBV7-2, with D perhaps TRBD1 (6 bases). Germline CDR1 reads SGHTA; CDR2 reads FQGNSA. CDR3 size: 13 residues. V lost 6 bases and J lost 1, with 9 bases in between. The CDR3: CASSSQGNTEAFF. The CDR3 DNA reads as TGTGCCAGCAGTTCACAGGGGAACACTGAAGCTTTCTTT. Full variable domain (missing parts from reference TRBV7-2 and TRBJ1-1): GAGVSQSPSNKVTEKGKDVELRCDPISGHTALYWYRQSLGQGLEFLIYFQGNSAPDKSGLPSDRFSAERTGGSVSTLTIQRTQQEDSAVYLCASSSQGNTEAFFGQGTRLTVV.

V and J are TRBV7-9 and TRBJ2-7, with unresolved D. The germline V and J ends were trimmed by 1 base and 3 bases, with 10 bases remaining between them. Germline CDR1 and CDR2: SEHNR and FQNEAQ (reference sequence). This CDR3 region has 14 residues. The CDR3 here is CASSLGSQIYEQYF. The CDR3 DNA reads TGTGCCAGCAGCTTAGGTTCACAGATCTACGAGCAGTACTTC.

The genes are TRBV20-1 and TRBJ2-7; 8 bases agree with TRBD1. V lost 3 bases, J lost 3 bases, and 10 bases stayed unmatched. Germline CDR1 and CDR2: DFQATT and SNEGSKA (reference sequence). The CDR3 contains 15 residues. CDR3: CSARGDRTGDYEQYF. The CDR3 DNA reads TGCAGTGCTAGGGGGGACAGGACCGGGGACTACGAGCAGTACTTC.

J is TRBJ2-7 and V is TRBV7-2; possible D gene TRBD1, 6 bases. Between the trimmed V and J ends, which lost 6 bases and 3 bases, there was a span of 18 bases. Per germline, CDR1 SGHTA and CDR2 FQGNSA. The length of the CDR3 is 15 residues. The DNA of the CDR3 is TGTGCCAGCAGGTTAAGGTCCCAGGGGAACTACGAGCAGTACTTC. It codes for CASRLRSQGNYEQYF.

CDR3 coding DNA: TGCAGTGCGGAACTAGCGGGACAAGAGACCCAGTACTTC. This codes for CSAELAGQETQYF. The rearrangement joins TRBV20-1 to TRBJ2-5; 10 bases are shared with TRBD2. V shed 6 bases, J shed 2 bases, and the junction held 3 bases outside the gene matches. Germline CDR1 reads DFQATT; CDR2 reads SNEGSKA (reference sequence). The CDR3 covers 13 residues.

CDR3 nucleotide sequence: TGTGCCAGTAGCCTACAGCCGGGAGCCCGAGGCTACACCTTC. This sequence encodes CASSLQPGARGYTF. V gene TRBV19 combines with J gene TRBJ1-2; no reliable D call. This CDR3 has 14 residues. The germline CDR1 and CDR2 sequences are LNHDA and SQIVND (reference sequence). Trimming took off 6 bases at V and 8 bases at J, with 19 bases between the two ends.

The chain is built from TRBV3-1 and TRBJ2-2; D gene ambiguous. The germline gives CDR1 LGHDT, CDR2 YNNKEL (reference sequence). V was pared by 3 bases and J by 5 bases, with 7 bases between. The CDR3 covers 13 residues. The CDR3 coding sequence is TGTGCCAGCAGCCATAGCCAGACCGGGGAGCTGTTTTTT. It yields the protein CASSHSQTGELFF.

In its sample, this clonotype was seen once. The chain recombines TRBV6-2 or TRBV6-3 with TRBJ2-7; 9 bases match TRBD2. This CDR3 contains 15 residues. With 4 bases clipped from V and 3 bases from J, the junction kept 7 bases outside the gene matches. Germline CDR1 reads MNHEY; CDR2 reads SVGEGT. The DNA for the CDR3 is TGTGCCAGCAGTTCCGGGACTAGCACCTACTACGAGCAGTACTTC. Protein product: CASSSGTSTYYEQYF.